This T cell receptor beta chain was profiled in a study of Ad26.COV2.S vaccination and SARS-CoV-2 variants. The study, taken as a whole, reports: Once vaccination had occurred, spike-specific CD8+ and CD4+ T cell responses reportedly showed substantial breadth. Similar non-spike TCR breadth was seen in vaccine and placebo recipients.

About this clone itself: Its antigen is not identified.

CDR1 and CDR2 from the germline V gene are LNHNV and YYDKDF (reference sequence). This CDR3 has 15 residues. Trimming took off 3 bases at V and 5 bases at J, with 11 bases between the two ends. Indicated treatment: around 19 received Ad26.COV2.S at low or high dose, single or two shots; five or six received placebo; per-sample allocation not given. Following the first vaccine or placebo injection, samples were taken on day 63. An Ad26 vector carrying the Wuhan-strain SARS-CoV-2 spike served as the vaccine. Libraries were prepared by immunoSEQ multiplex PCR; TCRdb keeps only in-frame clonotypes and omits some of them. The sample includes about 400,000 clones, approximately 89% of them seen just once.

The rearrangement uses TRBV15 and TRBJ1-6, with TRBD1 as a possible D gene (5 bases). The clonotype comes from a person between 18 and 60 years old who received the Ad26.COV2.S COVID-19 vaccine or a placebo. The sequencing here drew on peripheral blood, taken in a trial of Ad26.COV2.S vaccine versus placebo. As DNA, the CDR3 is TGTGCCACCAGCAGGCAGGGCAACCATAATTCACCCCTCCACTTT. Translation gives CATSRQGNHNSPLHF.